The 30 T cell receptor beta chains presented below share a single source sample, sequenced in a study of T-cell reconstitution after alpha-beta-depleted transplantation in children. Library preparation (for TCRbeta) was performed with unique molecular identifiers. MiXCR was run by TCRdb on the PCR reads, yielding one entry per CDR3 protein. The profile shows approximately 400,000 distinct CDR3 sequences, approximately 11% of them singletons. This material consisted of PBMCs from the stem cell graft donor, taken from the stem cell graft. These receptors originate from a human donor who donated a stem cell graft to a child with acute myeloid leukemia.

The sample holds a few counts of this clonotype. The J gene is TRBJ1-4, the V gene TRBV10-3, with 9 bases that match TRBD1. The CDR3 has 14 residues. The V gene's germline CDR1 is ENHRY and CDR2 SYGVKD. J gave up 3 bases and V 8 bases, and 4 bases lay outside the gene matches. DNA for the CDR3: TGTGCCATCGCCGGGACAGGGTCTAATGAAAAACTGTTTTTT. Translated, it gives CAIAGTGSNEKLFF.

The gene calls are TRBV29-1 and TRBJ1-1; D unresolved. Germline V gene lookup returns CDR1 SQVTM and CDR2 ANQGSEA. V dropped 7 bases and J dropped 7 bases, with 16 bases sitting between them. There are 12 residues in the CDR3. In DNA, the CDR3 is TGCAGCGGGAGCCCTGTCTCGATTGAAGCTTTCTTT. This sequence encodes CSGSPVSIEAFF.

There are a few counts of this clonotype. V gene TRBV27 combines with J gene TRBJ2-3; 11 bases map to TRBD1. Germline CDR1 reads MNHEY; CDR2 reads SMNVEV (reference sequence). The CDR3 covers 16 residues. V shed 6 bases, J shed 3 bases, and the junction held 8 bases outside the gene matches. The CDR3 bases are TGTGCCAGCAGAAGGACAGGGGGCGCGGTGACAGATACGCAGTATTTT. This sequence encodes CASRRTGGAVTDTQYF.

This clonotype has a handful of counts. The chain joins TRBV12-3 or TRBV12-4 to TRBJ2-3; the D call may be TRBD1 or TRBD2 (5 bases each). CDR3 length equals 18 residues. Trimming left V 1 base short and J 5 bases short, with 22 bases between. The CDR3 protein is CASSLDLGPPDEVDTQYF. CDR3 DNA sequence: TGTGCCAGCAGTTTAGATTTGGGACCTCCCGACGAGGTAGATACGCAGTATTTT.

This clonotype was seen many times. This rearrangement joins TRBV5-1 to TRBJ2-1; 7 bases are shared with TRBD2. Germline V gene lookup returns CDR1 SGHRS and CDR2 YFSETQ. V was clipped by 4 bases and J by 0 bases; unmatched bases: 4. This CDR3 has 15 amino acids. CDR3 in DNA: TGCGCCAGCAGCCCGAGCGGGAACTCCTACAATGAGCAGTTCTTC. This gives the protein CASSPSGNSYNEQFF.

This sequence joins TRBV27 and TRBJ2-3; D uncertain. Trimming removed 6 bases at V and 5 bases at J, with 18 bases between. Germline V gene data show CDR1 as MNHEY and CDR2 as SMNVEV (reference sequence). The CDR3 sequence is 15 residues long. The CDR3 DNA reads as TGTGCCAGCAGCAATGGGCCCTCGGCTGGAGATACGCAGTATTTT. Translating it yields CASSNGPSAGDTQYF.

CDR3 region: CSARPGYLTDTQYF. Here the CDR3 DNA reads TGCAGTGCAAGACCGGGATACCTCACAGATACGCAGTATTTT. This rearrangement joins TRBV20-1 to TRBJ2-3; weak D call: TRBD2 (5 bases). The CDR3 has 14 amino acids. The germline V and J ends were trimmed by 6 bases and 2 bases, with 15 bases remaining between them. From germline, CDR1 is DFQATT and CDR2 SNEGSKA (reference sequence).

This clonotype has a handful of counts. The chain recombines TRBV5-1 with TRBJ1-2; D not certain. The CDR3 spans 15 residues. Germline V gene lookup returns CDR1 SGHRS and CDR2 YFSETQ. Trimming took 0 bases from V and 4 from J, leaving 13 bases between them. The CDR3 spells CASSLAVGEGYGYTF. As DNA, the CDR3 is TGCGCCAGCAGCTTGGCCGTCGGAGAAGGCTATGGCTACACCTTC.

The J gene is TRBJ1-5, the V gene TRBV4-3; D call uncertain. V gave up 0 bases and J gave up 6 bases, with 12 bases separating them. The germline CDR1 and CDR2 sequences are LGHNA and YSLEER. CDR3 size: 15 residues. The CDR3 DNA follows: TGCGCCAGCAGCCAAGATGAAGGGTCTATTCAGCCCCAGCATTTT. As protein: CASSQDEGSIQPQHF.

This clonotype was counted ten times or more. The V call is TRBV15, the J call TRBJ2-5, with 7 positions matching TRBD1. The germline V gene encodes CDR1 LNHNV and CDR2 YYDKDF (reference sequence). The CDR3 totals 16 residues. The V and J ends lost 0 bases and 5 bases, in that order; junction bases with no gene match: 9. The CDR3 is CATSREFSGGTETQYF. The CDR3 DNA reads as TGTGCCACCAGCAGAGAGTTTTCAGGGGGAACGGAGACCCAGTACTTC.

This clonotype was seen ten or more times. The chain links TRBV5-1 to TRBJ2-1; D perhaps matches TRBD2 (5 bases). The CDR3 is 15 residues long. V lost 4 bases, J lost 0 bases, and 11 bases lay in between. Germline values: CDR1 SGHRS, CDR2 YFSETQ. CDR3 residues: CASSLSAGSYNEQFF. CDR3 coding DNA: TGCGCCAGCAGCCTCAGCGCGGGCTCCTACAATGAGCAGTTCTTC.

This clonotype was detected a few times. The V call is TRBV2, the J call TRBJ1-2; D is unclear. The CDR3 covers 14 residues. Germline CDR1 is SNHLY and CDR2 is FYNNEI. V was pared by 2 bases and J by 2 bases, with 9 bases between. The CDR3 sequence: CASSETIRNYGYTF. CDR3 bases: TGTGCCAGCAGTGAAACAATCAGGAACTATGGCTACACCTTC.

The chain carries TRBV6-2 or TRBV6-3 and TRBJ2-7; 10 bases fit TRBD1. CDR1 is MNHEY and CDR2 is SVGEGT in the germline V gene. CDR3 size: 16 residues. The junction had 3 bases not matched to a gene; V was cut back by 0 bases and J by 1 base. The CDR3 reads CASSYSRQGASYEQYF. The CDR3, as DNA: TGTGCCAGCAGTTACTCGCGACAGGGGGCTTCCTACGAGCAGTACTTC.

This sequence joins TRBV5-1 and TRBJ1-2, with 11 nucleotides matching TRBD1. Germline CDR1 reads SGHRS; CDR2 reads YFSETQ. The CDR3 is made up of 16 amino acids. Germline trimming cut 5 bases from V and 2 bases from J; bases unmatched to any gene: 8. CDR3: CASRSTWDRGNYGYTF. Here the CDR3 DNA reads TGCGCCAGCAGATCCACCTGGGACAGGGGGAACTATGGCTACACCTTC.

In its sample, this clonotype was seen many times. The chain combines TRBV15 with TRBJ2-1; TRBD2 matches 8 bases. Germline-derived CDR1 and CDR2 are LNHNV and YYDKDF (reference sequence). The CDR3 is made up of 16 amino acids. With V trimmed by 4 bases and J by 2 bases, 7 bases remained unmatched. The CDR3 bases are TGTGCCACCAGCACCCAGACTAGCGCCACCTACAATGAGCAGTTCTTC. Encoded protein: CATSTQTSATYNEQFF.

This clonotype was counted ten times or more. V gene TRBV6-5 combines with J gene TRBJ1-3; TRBD1 matches at 7 bases. The germline CDR1 and CDR2 sequences are MNHEY and SVGAGI. The CDR3 runs to 18 residues. The trim removed 2 bases at V and 3 bases at J, leaving 13 bases unmatched. In nucleotides, the CDR3 is TGTGCCAGCAGTTACACCGACCTGACAGGGAAGGGTGGAAACACCATATATTTT. This gives the protein CASSYTDLTGKGGNTIYF.

CDR3 amino acids: CASSQELADLYNEQFF. The CDR3 nucleotides read TGTGCCAGCAGCCAAGAGTTAGCGGACCTTTACAATGAGCAGTTCTTC. This chain uses TRBV4-2 with TRBJ2-1; D is possibly TRBD2 (6 bases). The V gene lost 0 bases and the J gene lost 4 bases, with 13 bases spanning the gap. Germline V gene sequence: CDR1 LGHNA, CDR2 YNFKEQ. CDR3 length: 16 amino acids.

This clonotype was seen ten or more times. This sequence joins TRBV12-3 or TRBV12-4 and TRBJ1-3, with 10 bases matching TRBD1. V lost 5 bases, J lost 2 bases, and 6 bases stayed unmatched. The CDR3 sequence is 16 residues long. This CDR3 is CASSPTGTGAGNTIYF. CDR3 DNA sequence: TGTGCCAGCAGTCCAACCGGGACAGGGGCTGGAAACACCATATATTTT.

The table lists this clonotype with many counts. The CDR3 coding sequence is TGCAGTGCTAGCCGGGCGGCTAATGAAAAACTGTTTTTT. Protein sequence: CSASRAANEKLFF. The chain recombines TRBV20-1 with TRBJ1-4; D is unclear. Trimming removed 3 bases at V and 3 bases at J, with 8 bases between. The CDR3 runs to 13 residues. Germline V lookup: CDR1 DFQATT, CDR2 SNEGSKA (reference sequence).

In its sample, this clonotype was seen many times. The chain recombines TRBV25-1 with TRBJ1-2; the D gene is possibly TRBD1 (5 bases). Germline assignment: CDR1 MGHDK and CDR2 SYGVNS. Trimming shortened V by 4 bases and J by 5 bases, and 14 bases separated the two germline ends. This CDR3 spans 14 amino acids. Written as DNA, the CDR3 is TGTGCCAGCAGTGGTCAGACAGTCCATTATGGCTACACCTTC. This codes for CASSGQTVHYGYTF.

This clonotype was observed a handful of times. The chain is built from TRBV10-3 and TRBJ2-3; TRBD2 matches 11 bases. Germline V CDR1 and CDR2: ENHRY, SYGVKD. The CDR3 is 14 amino acids. V lost 4 bases and J lost 3; bases outside the gene matches: 0. CDR3 DNA sequence: TGTGCCATCAGTGGACTAGCGGGAACAGATACGCAGTATTTT. Translated, it gives CAISGLAGTDTQYF.

The chain links TRBV5-1 to TRBJ1-6; 7 bases are a match to TRBD1. V lost 0 bases and J lost 5; bases outside the gene matches: 8. The germline gives CDR1 SGHRS, CDR2 YFSETQ. This CDR3 has 17 amino acids. The CDR3 DNA sequence: TGCGCCAGCAGCTTGGGACAGGGTGGCCTTAATAATTCACCCCTCCACTTT. Its translation: CASSLGQGGLNNSPLHF. The whole variable domain, remainder taken from reference TRBV5-1 and TRBJ1-6, is KAGVTQTPRYLIKTRGQQVTLSCSPISGHRSVSWYQQTPGQGLQFLFEYFSETQRNKGNFPGRFSGRQFSNSRSEMNVSTLELGDSALYLCASSLGQGGLNNSPLHFGNGTRLTVT.

In its sample, this clonotype was seen many times. The chain couples TRBV5-1 to TRBJ2-7, with D unresolved. The CDR3 loop spans 16 amino acids. Germline-derived CDR1 and CDR2 are SGHRS and YFSETQ. Trimming removed 3 bases at V and 3 bases at J, with 19 bases between. Here the CDR3 reads CASSSGVTGTFYEQYF. DNA of the CDR3: TGCGCCAGCAGCTCAGGCGTTACTGGTACCTTCTACGAGCAGTACTTC. Drawing the rest from reference TRBV5-1 and TRBJ2-7, the complete variable domain is KAGVTQTPRYLIKTRGQQVTLSCSPISGHRSVSWYQQTPGQGLQFLFEYFSETQRNKGNFPGRFSGRQFSNSRSEMNVSTLELGDSALYLCASSSGVTGTFYEQYFGPGTRLTVT.

This clonotype was counted a single time. One junction end does not reproduce the germline sequence, and a read error may be involved. The V and J genes are TRBV6-1 and TRBJ2-2; TRBD2 might be the D (5 bases). CDR3 size: 13 residues. The germline V gene has CDR1 MNHNS and CDR2 SASEGT. The CDR3 nucleotides are TGTGCCAGCAGTGAAGCCCGGTACGGGGAGCCGTTTTTT. Translating it yields CASSEARYGEPFF.

In this sample, this clonotype turned up a few times. This chain links TRBV20-1 with TRBJ1-5, with 8 nucleotides matching TRBD1. The germline V gene has CDR1 DFQATT and CDR2 SNEGSKA (reference sequence). V shed 5 bases, J shed 2 bases, and the junction held 11 bases outside the gene matches. This CDR3 region has 16 residues. CDR3 protein: CSASRAGGWGNQPQHF. The CDR3 coding sequence is TGCAGTGCTTCGAGAGCAGGGGGCTGGGGCAATCAGCCCCAGCATTTT.

The rearrangement joins TRBV7-2 to TRBJ2-4, with D maybe TRBD2 (6 bases). This CDR3 has 17 amino acids. Trimming shortened V by 7 bases and J by 6 bases, and 25 bases separated the two germline ends. The germline gives CDR1 SGHTA, CDR2 FQGNSA. The CDR3 loop is CASTQGAPGRRGNIQYF. The CDR3 bases are TGTGCCAGCACCCAGGGTGCCCCGGGAAGGCGGGGAAACATTCAGTACTTC.

This clonotype was picked up many times. The V call is TRBV4-1, the J call TRBJ2-3; 9 bases map to TRBD1. V was pared by 7 bases and J by 5 bases, with 13 bases of the junction left unmatched. The germline V gene encodes CDR1 MGHRA and CDR2 YSYEKL. The length of the CDR3 is 16 residues. For the CDR3, the DNA is TGCGCCAGCACCGTTCTCCAGACAGGGGGTTTAGATACGCAGTATTTT. Translation: CASTVLQTGGLDTQYF.

DNA for the CDR3: TGTGCCTGGACCACAGGGGCGCTCTATAATTCACCCCTCCACTTT. This translates into CAWTTGALYNSPLHF. The chain carries TRBV30 and TRBJ1-6; 7 nucleotides agree with TRBD1. CDR1 is GTSNPN and CDR2 is SVGIG in the germline V gene (reference sequence). This CDR3 comprises 15 residues. V was clipped by 4 bases and J by 3 bases; unmatched bases: 6.

This clonotype has a handful of counts. The rearrangement joins TRBV7-8 to TRBJ2-5; a possible D gene is TRBD2 (6 bases). Trimming took off 5 bases at V and 2 bases at J, with 12 bases between the two ends. The length of the CDR3 is 14 residues. Germline values: CDR1 SGHVS, CDR2 FQNEAQ. CDR3 protein: CASSPPTRQETQYF. In DNA, the CDR3 is TGTGCCAGCAGCCCCCCGACTAGGCAAGAGACCCAGTACTTC.

The chain recombines TRBV20-1 with TRBJ2-1; 7 nucleotides align to TRBD2. The CDR3 is 16 amino acids. Germline trimming cut 5 bases from V and 7 bases from J; bases unmatched to any gene: 17. Germline V gene data show CDR1 as DFQATT and CDR2 as SNEGSKA (reference sequence). The CDR3 nucleotides are TGCAGTGCTCAATGGGTACTTGGGCTAGCGGATAATGAGCAGTTCTTC. Amino acids: CSAQWVLGLADNEQFF.